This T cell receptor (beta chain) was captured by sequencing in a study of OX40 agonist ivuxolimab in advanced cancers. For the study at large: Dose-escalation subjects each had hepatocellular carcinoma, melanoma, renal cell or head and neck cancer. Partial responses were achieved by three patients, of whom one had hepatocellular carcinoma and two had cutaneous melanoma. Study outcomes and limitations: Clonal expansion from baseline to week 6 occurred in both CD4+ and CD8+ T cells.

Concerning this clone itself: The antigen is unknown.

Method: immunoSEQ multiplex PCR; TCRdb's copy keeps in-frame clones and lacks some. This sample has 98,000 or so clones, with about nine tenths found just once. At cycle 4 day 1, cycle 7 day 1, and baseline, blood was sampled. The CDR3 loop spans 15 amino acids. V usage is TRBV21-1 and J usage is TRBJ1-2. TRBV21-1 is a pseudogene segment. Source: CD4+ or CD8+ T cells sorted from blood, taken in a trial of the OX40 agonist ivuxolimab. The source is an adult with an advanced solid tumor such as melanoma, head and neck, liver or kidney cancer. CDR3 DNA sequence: TGTGCCAGCAGCAAAATGTGCAAGTCTGGATATGGCTACACCTTC. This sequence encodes CASSKMCKSGYGYTF.